The sequence of this T cell receptor (beta chain) was determined in a study of shared clonotypes between healthy human individuals. There are a few counts of this clone. V lost 5 bases and J 4 bases, leaving 20 bases between the germline ends. The CDR3 covers 16 residues. CDR1 is LGHNA, CDR2 YNFKEQ, per germline. It was at deep level that the assay was run. The authors split each subset's genomic DNA evenly across several immunoSEQ plates. Some clones are missing from TCRdb's copy, which holds only in-frame ones; the method was immunoSEQ multiplex PCR. The data hold approximately 460,000 clones, with 75% to 80% observed a single time.

The TCR sequence derives from a woman aged 40 to 50 in good health. Some clones in this sample may be carry-over from other donors' samples. The V gene is TRBV4-2, the J gene TRBJ1-1; D possibly corresponds to TRBD1 (5 bases). The sequenced sample was PBMCs. Written as DNA, the CDR3 is TGTGCCAGCAGCTTGGCCCCGGGGGAGAAGGGCACTGAAGCTTTCTTT. Residues: CASSLAPGEKGTEAFF.